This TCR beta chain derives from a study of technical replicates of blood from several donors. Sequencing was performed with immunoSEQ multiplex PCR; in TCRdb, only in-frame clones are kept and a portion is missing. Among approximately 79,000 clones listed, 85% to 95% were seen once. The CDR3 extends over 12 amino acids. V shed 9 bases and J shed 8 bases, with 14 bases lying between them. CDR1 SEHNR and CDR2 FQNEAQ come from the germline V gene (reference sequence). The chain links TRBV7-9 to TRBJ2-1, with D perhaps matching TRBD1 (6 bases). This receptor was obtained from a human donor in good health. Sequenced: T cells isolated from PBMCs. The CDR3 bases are TGTGCCAGTGAGGACAGCGAATATGAGCAGTTCTTC. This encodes CASEDSEYEQFF.